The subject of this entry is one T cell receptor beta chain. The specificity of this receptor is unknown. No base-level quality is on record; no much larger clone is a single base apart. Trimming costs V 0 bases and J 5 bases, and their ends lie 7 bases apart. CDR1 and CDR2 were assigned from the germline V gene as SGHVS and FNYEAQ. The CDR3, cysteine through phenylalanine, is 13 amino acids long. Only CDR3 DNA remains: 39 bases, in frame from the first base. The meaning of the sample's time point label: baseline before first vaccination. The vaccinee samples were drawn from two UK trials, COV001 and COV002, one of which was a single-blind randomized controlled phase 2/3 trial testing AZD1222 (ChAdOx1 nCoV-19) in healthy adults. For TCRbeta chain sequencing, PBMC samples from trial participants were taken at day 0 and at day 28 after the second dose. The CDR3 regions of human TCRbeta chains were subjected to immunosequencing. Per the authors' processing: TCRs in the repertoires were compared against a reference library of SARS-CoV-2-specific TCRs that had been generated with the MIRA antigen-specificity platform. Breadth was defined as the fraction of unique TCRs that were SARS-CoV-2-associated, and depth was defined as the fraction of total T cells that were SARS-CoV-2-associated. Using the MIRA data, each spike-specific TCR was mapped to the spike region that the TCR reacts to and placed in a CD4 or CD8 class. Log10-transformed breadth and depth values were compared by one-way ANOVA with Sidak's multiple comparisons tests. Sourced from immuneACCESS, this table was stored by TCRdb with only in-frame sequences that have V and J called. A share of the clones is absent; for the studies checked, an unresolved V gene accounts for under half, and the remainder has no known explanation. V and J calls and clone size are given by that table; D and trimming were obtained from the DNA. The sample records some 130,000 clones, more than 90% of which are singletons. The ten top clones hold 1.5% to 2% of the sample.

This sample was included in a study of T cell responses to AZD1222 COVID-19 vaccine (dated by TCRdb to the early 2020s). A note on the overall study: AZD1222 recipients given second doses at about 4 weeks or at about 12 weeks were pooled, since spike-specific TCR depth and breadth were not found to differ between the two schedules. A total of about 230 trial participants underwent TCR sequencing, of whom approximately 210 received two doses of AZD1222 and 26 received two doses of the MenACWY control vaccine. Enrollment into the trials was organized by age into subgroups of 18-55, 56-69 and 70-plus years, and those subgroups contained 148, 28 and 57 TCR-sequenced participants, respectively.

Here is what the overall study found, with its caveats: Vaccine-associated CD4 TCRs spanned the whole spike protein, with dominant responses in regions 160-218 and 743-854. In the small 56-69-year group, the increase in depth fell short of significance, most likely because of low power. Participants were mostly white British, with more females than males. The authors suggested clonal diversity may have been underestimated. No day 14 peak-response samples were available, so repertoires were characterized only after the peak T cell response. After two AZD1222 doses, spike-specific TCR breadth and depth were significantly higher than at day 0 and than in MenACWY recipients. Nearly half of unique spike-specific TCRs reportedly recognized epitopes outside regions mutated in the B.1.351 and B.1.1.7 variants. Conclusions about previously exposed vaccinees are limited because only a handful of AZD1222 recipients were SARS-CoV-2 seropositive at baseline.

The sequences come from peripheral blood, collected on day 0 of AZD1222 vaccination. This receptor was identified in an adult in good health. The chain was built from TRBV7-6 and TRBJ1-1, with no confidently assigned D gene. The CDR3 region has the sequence CASSLAVTTEAFF. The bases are TGTGCCAGCAGCTTAGCGGTCACGACTGAAGCTTTCTTT.